The entry below gives a single T cell receptor (beta chain) sequence along with its context. Antigen unknown. Sample-barcoded 5' priming and a J-beta primer mix drove a second PCR of about 7 to 12 cycles. Tagging of each cDNA molecule was performed by a template-switch adaptor with 12 random nucleotides. TCRdb recomputed calls from the 5' RACE reads with MiXCR, one row per CDR3 protein. The sample lists around 780,000 distinct CDR3 sequences, around three fifths occurring once. The data are from a study of blood T cells in healthy people across ages. Notes on the study in general: Researchers said unsorted PBMCs prevented a conclusive naive versus antigen-experienced comparison.

Germline assignment: CDR1 DFQATT and CDR2 SNEGSKA (reference sequence). The CDR3 totals 12 residues. The specimen was blood. The chain is built from TRBV20-1 and TRBJ2-5; D may be TRBD1 or TRBD2 (5 bases each). The sequence derives from a man aged 40-50 years in good health. For the CDR3, the DNA is TGCGGGGGACGGGGATTCCAAGAGACCCAGTACTTC. It codes for CGGRGFQETQYF.